The source of this TCR beta chain is a study of a mutant IDH1 vaccine in newly diagnosed glioma. At the level of the study: The therapy given earlier, which was standard therapy, consisted of radiotherapy, temozolomide, or both, and most of the patients received both.

The J segment lost 7 bases and the V segment lost 3 bases, leaving 6 bases of the junction unmatched. There are 14 residues in the CDR3. Per germline, CDR1 SGHTA and CDR2 FQGNSA. Study-wide findings and caveats: Vaccination elicited immune responses in 90% to 95% of patients.

Time point noted: week 11, during vaccination. Doses consisted of 300 ug of mutant IDH1 20-mer peptide each, paired with topical imiquimod. About this clone itself: What it binds is not known.

Sequencing was performed with immunoSEQ multiplex PCR; in TCRdb, only in-frame clones are kept and a portion is missing. Of roughly 130,000 clones listed, about 82% are singletons. The sequencing here drew on PBMCs, taken from a glioma patient whose treatment included an IDH1 peptide vaccine. The chain carries TRBV7-2 and TRBJ1-2, with 9 bases lining up with TRBD1. This clonotype was obtained from a man aged 35-49 years with glioma. The CDR3 bases are TGTGCCAGCAGCTTCCCGGGACAGGGATTTGGCTACACCTTC. This codes for CASSFPGQGFGYTF.